These 31 T cell receptor beta chains originate from one sample sequenced in a study of control samples from healthy donors and cancer patients. TCRdb's table, derived via immunoSEQ multiplex PCR, lists solely in-frame clones and lacks some. The sample has some 25,000 clones, around four fifths seen once; the top ten hold roughly 23%. The sample taken for sequencing was PBMCs. The receptors originated from a man between 60 and 75 years old with colorectal cancer.

This clone showed up just a few times. This chain links TRBV2 with TRBJ2-2; 8 positions agree with TRBD1. CDR1 SNHLY and CDR2 FYNNEI come from the germline V gene. V gave up 8 bases and J gave up 2 bases; unmatched junction bases: 10. This CDR3 has 16 amino acids. The CDR3 sequence is CASAREGQVNTGELFF. For the CDR3, the DNA is TGTGCCAGCGCCCGAGAGGGACAGGTCAACACCGGGGAGCTGTTTTTT.

This chain links TRBV29-1 with TRBJ1-2; 9 nucleotides agree with TRBD1. The germline V gene encodes CDR1 SQVTM and CDR2 ANQGSEA. V dropped 6 bases and J dropped 1; count of bases not matched to a gene: 12. The CDR3 has 16 amino acids. The CDR3 bases are TGCAGCGTCAACCCGGGACAGGGCTCGGGTAACTATGGCTACACCTTC. This encodes CSVNPGQGSGNYGYTF.

The V and J genes are TRBV27 and TRBJ2-1, with 11 bases matching TRBD2. J lost 6 bases, V lost 3 bases, and 13 bases had no gene match. This CDR3 is built from 18 residues. The germline V gene encodes CDR1 MNHEY and CDR2 SMNVEV (reference sequence). The CDR3 DNA sequence: TGTGCCAGCAGTTTGAGTAGGCTAGCGGGGGGCAGGCCCAATGAGCAGTTCTTC. This encodes CASSLSRLAGGRPNEQFF.

The chain employs TRBV19 and TRBJ2-1; D may correspond to TRBD1 or TRBD2 (5 bases each). Germline CDR1 LNHDA, CDR2 SQIVND (reference sequence). The CDR3 consists of 13 residues. With 6 bases removed from V and 6 bases from J, the gap between germline ends came to 12 bases. The CDR3 spells CASSGASGNEQFF. CDR3 in DNA: TGTGCCAGTAGCGGGGCCTCGGGCAATGAGCAGTTCTTC.

The V gene is TRBV27, the J gene TRBJ2-7; 11 bases match TRBD1. Germline CDR1 is MNHEY and CDR2 is SMNVEV (reference sequence). V gave up 5 bases and J gave up 4 bases; unmatched junction bases: 4. This CDR3 has 14 amino acids. The CDR3 reads CASSRTGGGYEQYF. The DNA for the CDR3 is TGTGCCAGCAGTAGGACAGGGGGCGGTTACGAGCAGTACTTC.

V gene TRBV15 combines with J gene TRBJ1-5, with a tentative D call TRBD1 (6 bases). The V and J ends lost 3 bases and 4 bases respectively, with 13 bases between them. The CDR3 extends over 15 amino acids. Per germline, CDR1 LNHNV and CDR2 YYDKDF (reference sequence). The DNA for the CDR3 is TGTGCCACCAGCAGTCCCACGGGGGCGAATCAGCCCCAGCATTTT. Its protein product is CATSSPTGANQPQHF. The full variable domain, its missing parts supplied by reference TRBV15 and TRBJ1-5, is DAMVIQNPRYQVTQFGKPVTLSCSQTLNHNVMYWYQQKSSQAPKLLFHYYDKDFNNEADTPDNFQSRRPNTSFCFLDIRSPGLGDTAMYLCATSSPTGANQPQHFGDGTRLSIL.

The CDR3 bases are TGTGCCAGCAGTCGTACGACAGGGACTGAAGCTTTCTTT. Translated: CASSRTTGTEAFF. The chain recombines TRBV6-2 or TRBV6-3 with TRBJ1-1; 7 bases fit TRBD1. CDR3 length equals 13 residues. Trimming cost V 5 bases and J 5 bases; bases outside gene matches: 5. Germline-derived CDR1 and CDR2 are MNHEY and SVGEGT.

This chain joins TRBV18 and TRBJ2-7, with unresolved D. Germline lookup yields CDR1 KGHSH and CDR2 LQKENI. V was shortened by 2 bases and J by 0 bases, with 11 bases between the two germline ends. The CDR3 extends over 15 amino acids. The CDR3 loop reads CASSPFAESSYEQYF. CDR3 sequence (DNA): TGTGCCAGCTCACCATTTGCGGAAAGCTCCTACGAGCAGTACTTC.

This sequence joins TRBV18 and TRBJ1-2, with D unresolved. Trimming took 2 bases from V and 5 from J, leaving 12 bases between them. This CDR3 region has 14 residues. The germline CDR1 and CDR2 sequences are KGHSH and LQKENI. The CDR3 DNA is TGTGCCAGCTCACCAGGCGGGGTCCGGTATGGCTACACCTTC. Translating it yields CASSPGGVRYGYTF.

The chain couples TRBV12-3 or TRBV12-4 to TRBJ1-5, with no clear D. Between the trimmed V and J ends, which lost 2 bases and 7 bases, there was a span of 6 bases. The CDR3 sequence is 12 residues long. CDR3 bases: TGTGCCAGCAGTTTAACAGACCAGCCCCAGCATTTT. Protein: CASSLTDQPQHF.

The gene calls are TRBV30 and TRBJ2-3, with D tentatively TRBD1 (6 bases). CDR3 length: 13 amino acids. V was cut by 2 bases and J by 6 bases, with 12 bases left in between. Per germline, CDR1 GTSNPN and CDR2 SVGIG (reference sequence). The CDR3 here is CAWSRNRADTQYF. The CDR3 bases are TGTGCCTGGAGTCGGAACAGGGCCGATACGCAGTATTTT.

The chain has TRBV27 and TRBJ1-2, with no clear D. Trimming removed 0 bases at V and 3 bases at J, with 8 bases between. The CDR3 consists of 14 residues. Germline CDR1 and CDR2: MNHEY and SMNVEV (reference sequence). CDR3 sequence: CASSLSRVDYGYTF. Written as DNA, the CDR3 is TGTGCCAGCAGTTTATCGAGGGTGGACTATGGCTACACCTTC.

The chain joins TRBV6-4 to TRBJ1-6, with 9 positions matching TRBD1. Germline CDR1 is MRHNA and CDR2 is SNTAGT. Losses at the gene ends were 6 bases for V and 7 bases for J; bases not matched to a gene: 4. There are 14 residues in the CDR3. The chain's CDR3 is CASSMGQGNSPLHF. CDR3 sequence (DNA): TGTGCCAGCAGCATGGGACAGGGAAATTCACCCCTCCACTTT.

The V call is TRBV18, the J call TRBJ2-7, with D tentatively TRBD1 (5 bases). Per germline, CDR1 KGHSH and CDR2 LQKENI. The CDR3 loop spans 14 amino acids. Trimming stripped 2 bases from V and 6 bases from J, with 14 bases between. In DNA, the CDR3 is TGTGCCAGCTCACCAAGCAGGGAATCTGGCGAGCAGTACTTC. The encoded protein is CASSPSRESGEQYF.

The V and J genes are TRBV19 and TRBJ2-3; D perhaps matches TRBD2 (7 bases). The V end was cut by 10 bases, the J end by 8 bases, with 19 bases between. CDR1 LNHDA and CDR2 SQIVND come from the germline V gene (reference sequence). The CDR3 covers 13 residues. CDR3 DNA: TGTGCCAATAGCCCTGGGGGGGGCAGTACGCAGTATTTT. The encoded protein is CANSPGGGSTQYF. The variable domain in full, completed from reference TRBV19 and TRBJ2-3, reads DGGITQSPKYLFRKEGQNVTLSCEQNLNHDAMYWYRQDPGQGLRLIYYSQIVNDFQKGDIAEGYSVSREKKESFPLTVTSAQKNPTAFYLCANSPGGGSTQYFGPGTRLTVL.

This clone occurred a few times. J is TRBJ1-1 and V is TRBV19; D is perhaps TRBD1 (5 bases). The CDR3 extends over 17 amino acids. Trimming pared 8 bases from V and 3 bases from J, leaving 25 bases between. CDR1 and CDR2 from the germline V gene are LNHDA and SQIVND (reference sequence). For the CDR3, the DNA is TGTGCCAGTTCAAACCGAAGACAGCGGGGCCGAGACACTGAAGCTTTCTTT. It is translated as CASSNRRQRGRDTEAFF.

The chain carries TRBV5-1 and TRBJ2-4; D unresolved. This CDR3 has 14 amino acids. Germline V lookup: CDR1 SGHRS, CDR2 YFSETQ. With 4 bases removed from V and 4 bases from J, the gap between germline ends came to 12 bases. This CDR3 reads CASSGEPKKNIQYF. The CDR3 DNA follows: TGCGCCAGCAGCGGAGAACCAAAAAAAAACATTCAGTACTTC.

This clone was counted only a few times. V is TRBV5-6 and J is TRBJ2-7, with TRBD1 identical over 7 bases. Per the germline V gene, CDR1 is SGHDT and CDR2 is YYEEEE. J lost 1 base, V lost 2 bases, and 12 bases had no gene match. This CDR3 is 17 amino acids long. This CDR3 reads CASSFPVGTDTSYEQYF. The DNA for the CDR3 is TGTGCCAGCAGCTTCCCCGTAGGGACAGATACTTCCTACGAGCAGTACTTC.

The chain combines TRBV4-1 with TRBJ2-3; 7 bases match TRBD2. CDR1 and CDR2 from the germline V gene are MGHRA and YSYEKL. The junction had 8 bases not matched to a gene; V was cut back by 3 bases and J by 5 bases. There are 15 residues in the CDR3. This chain's CDR3 is CASSHFGSGEDTQYF. CDR3 in DNA: TGCGCCAGCAGCCACTTCGGGAGCGGGGAAGATACGCAGTATTTT.

CDR3 sequence: CASSVDVGGTDTQYF. CDR3 nucleotide sequence: TGTGCCAGCAGCGTTGATGTCGGGGGCACAGATACGCAGTATTTT. The chain links TRBV9 to TRBJ2-3, with a possible D match to TRBD2 (5 bases). CDR1 and CDR2 (germline): SGDLS, YYNGEE. This CDR3 is 15 amino acids long. V was trimmed by 2 bases and J by 1 base, leaving 11 bases between them.

The chain has TRBV30 and TRBJ1-6, with D unclear. The CDR3 extends over 14 amino acids. Germline CDR1 GTSNPN, CDR2 SVGIG (reference sequence). V gave up 5 bases and J gave up 6 bases, with 14 bases separating them. CDR3 coding DNA: TGTGCCTGGGAAGAAGGACTGTTTAATTCACCCCTCCACTTT. This sequence encodes CAWEEGLFNSPLHF.

As to this clone: Other DNA sequences in the sample encode the same CDR3. The rearrangement uses TRBV12-3 or TRBV12-4 and TRBJ1-5, with D unresolved. With 4 bases removed from V and 4 bases from J, the gap between germline ends came to 5 bases. This CDR3 is 12 amino acids long. CDR3 bases: TGTGCCAGCAGTTGGGGTAATCAGCCCCAGCATTTT. Its translation is CASSWGNQPQHF.

V is TRBV10-1 and J is TRBJ2-2; D is uncertain. The germline gives CDR1 WNHNN, CDR2 SYGVQD (reference sequence). V was clipped by 3 bases and J by 4 bases, with 15 bases between them. CDR3 size: 16 residues. CDR3 nucleotides: TGCGCCAGCAGTGATACCCGGAGCCCGGGCACCGGGGAGCTGTTTTTT. It translates to CASSDTRSPGTGELFF.

The V call is TRBV29-1, the J call TRBJ1-1; D might be TRBD1 (5 bases). Between the trimmed V and J ends, which lost 6 bases and 0 bases, there was a span of 14 bases. CDR3 length equals 14 residues. Germline V gene lookup returns CDR1 SQVTM and CDR2 ANQGSEA. The CDR3: CSVRRQPMNTEAFF. The CDR3 DNA sequence: TGCAGCGTCAGAAGACAGCCGATGAACACTGAAGCTTTCTTT.

This chain joins TRBV5-1 and TRBJ1-1; maybe TRBD1 (6 bases). Trimming took off 1 base at V and 1 base at J, with 11 bases between the two ends. The CDR3 consists of 15 residues. The germline V gene has CDR1 SGHRS and CDR2 YFSETQ. This chain's CDR3 is CASSLQTGKNTEAFF. The CDR3 bases are TGCGCCAGCAGCTTGCAAACAGGGAAGAACACTGAAGCTTTCTTT. The whole variable domain, filled in from reference TRBV5-1 and TRBJ1-1, reads KAGVTQTPRYLIKTRGQQVTLSCSPISGHRSVSWYQQTPGQGLQFLFEYFSETQRNKGNFPGRFSGRQFSNSRSEMNVSTLELGDSALYLCASSLQTGKNTEAFFGQGTRLTVV.

The rearrangement links TRBV7-9 to TRBJ2-3; maybe TRBD2 (6 bases). The CDR3 runs to 14 residues. V lost 7 bases, J lost 3 bases, and 14 bases lay in between. Germline V CDR1 and CDR2: SEHNR, FQNEAQ (reference sequence). Written as DNA, the CDR3 is TGTGCCAGCACCAATACCCGGGGGACAGATACGCAGTATTTT. Translated, it gives CASTNTRGTDTQYF.

The chain links TRBV6-5 to TRBJ1-1, with D hard to call. Between the trimmed V and J ends, which lost 4 bases and 6 bases, there was a span of 12 bases. Germline CDR1 reads MNHEY; CDR2 reads SVGAGI. The CDR3 loop spans 13 amino acids. CDR3 loop: CASSFGLKAEAFF. The CDR3 nucleotides are TGTGCCAGCAGTTTCGGCCTGAAGGCTGAAGCTTTCTTT.

This chain uses TRBV30 with TRBJ2-5, with D perhaps matching TRBD2 (5 bases). The CDR3 has 16 residues. V was cut by 3 bases and J by 5 bases, with 22 bases left in between. From germline, CDR1 is GTSNPN and CDR2 SVGIG (reference sequence). The CDR3 DNA sequence: TGTGCCTGGAGGGATTTTAGGACGCGGGTCTTGGAGACCCAGTACTTC. It codes for CAWRDFRTRVLETQYF.

This rearrangement joins TRBV12-3 or TRBV12-4 to TRBJ1-2; D is unclear. The CDR3 covers 12 residues. V was clipped by 5 bases and J by 8 bases, with 12 bases between them. This CDR3 reads CASSLGPWGYTF. CDR3 DNA sequence: TGTGCCAGCAGTCTCGGACCGTGGGGCTACACCTTC.

This chain joins TRBV6-5 and TRBJ1-1; 7 bases fit TRBD1. V shed 6 bases and J 10 bases; nucleotides not matched to a gene: 11. The CDR3 loop spans 13 amino acids. Germline V lookup: CDR1 MNHEY, CDR2 SVGAGI. Written as DNA, the CDR3 is TGTGCCAGCAGCTTTGACAGGGAAGGTTCAGCTTTCTTT. This translates into CASSFDREGSAFF.

V gene TRBV27 combines with J gene TRBJ1-2; D perhaps matches TRBD1 (5 bases). Trimming shortened V by 5 bases and J by 1 base, and 14 bases separated the two germline ends. Germline V gene data show CDR1 as MNHEY and CDR2 as SMNVEV (reference sequence). The CDR3 consists of 15 residues. The CDR3 DNA reads TGTGCCAGCAGTATGACAGTCCATGGTAACTATGGCTACACCTTC. This gives the protein CASSMTVHGNYGYTF.